This note documents a single T cell receptor (beta chain) sequence. Its antigen is still unknown. This entry is derived from a study of T cell responses to AZD1222 COVID-19 vaccine. Study results and caveats: The sample set comprised mostly white British donors with more females, and clonal diversity was possibly underestimated.

Libraries were prepared by immunoSEQ multiplex PCR; TCRdb keeps only in-frame clonotypes and omits some of them. The table has 85,000 to 100,000 clones, 85% to 90% seen once. CDR1 is SGHDT and CDR2 is YYEEEE in the germline V gene. Trimming took off 1 base at V and 0 bases at J, with 3 bases between the two ends. This CDR3 has 13 amino acids. Here the sequenced sample was peripheral blood, taken 28 days after the second AZD1222 dose. This receptor was obtained from an adult who received the AZD1222 COVID-19 vaccine. The chain links TRBV5-6 to TRBJ2-3; D is undetermined. CDR3 region: CASSLSSTDTQYF. CDR3 sequence (DNA): TGTGCCAGCAGCTTGTCCAGCACAGATACGCAGTATTTT.